A selection of T cell receptor beta chains follows, all from one sample in a study of OX40 agonist ivuxolimab in advanced cancers. The method was immunoSEQ multiplex PCR; TCRdb's version includes in-frame clones alone and lacks a portion of them. The data show about 91,000 clones, 80% to 90% seen once. This material consisted of CD4+ or CD8+ T cells sorted from blood, taken in a trial of the OX40 agonist ivuxolimab. The source is an adult with an advanced solid tumor such as melanoma, head and neck, liver or kidney cancer. The CDR3 runs from the conserved cysteine through the conserved F or W. D genes are given only for firm matches. Part of the rows lack a size; the others show once, few, many or a class for expanded clones.

j_gene: TRBJ2-7
v_gene: TRBV5-4
abundance: -
d_gene: -
CDR3nt: TGTGCCAGCAGCCAGGGACGGACCTACGAGCAGTACTTC
CDR3aa: CASSQGRTYEQYF

j_gene: TRBJ2-5
v_gene: TRBV5-6
abundance: -
d_gene: -
CDR3nt: TGTGCCAGCAGCCCCCTACGGCTACAGACCCAGTACTTC
CDR3aa: CASSPLRLQTQYF

j_gene: TRBJ2-5
v_gene: TRBV27
abundance: -
d_gene: TRBD1
CDR3nt: TGTGCCAGCAGTCCATCCGGGACAGGGGTTGAGACCCAGTACTTC
CDR3aa: CASSPSGTGVETQYF

j_gene: TRBJ1-1
v_gene: TRBV19
abundance: -
d_gene: TRBD1
CDR3nt: TGTGCCAGTCTAGGGGGCATAAGGACCACTGAAGCTTTCTTT
CDR3aa: CASLGGIRTTEAFF

j_gene: TRBJ2-7
v_gene: TRBV7-6
abundance: -
d_gene: TRBD1
CDR3nt: TGTGCCAGCAGCTTAGGGGACAGGGTCTCCTACGAGCAGTACTTC
CDR3aa: CASSLGDRVSYEQYF

j_gene: TRBJ2-3
v_gene: TRBV5-1
abundance: -
d_gene: TRBD2
CDR3nt: TGCGCCAGCAGCTTGAGACTAGCGGGGGAGAGGGGCACAGATACGCAGTATTTT
CDR3aa: CASSLRLAGERGTDTQYF

j_gene: TRBJ1-1
v_gene: TRBV5-1
abundance: -
d_gene: -
CDR3nt: TGCGCCAGCAGCCAAACAGGGCCTGAAGCTTTCTTT
CDR3aa: CASSQTGPEAFF

j_gene: TRBJ1-6
v_gene: TRBV2
abundance: few
d_gene: TRBD1
CDR3nt: TGTGCCAGCAGAACAGGGGGCACGTATTCACCCCTCCACTTT
CDR3aa: CASRTGGTYSPLHF

j_gene: TRBJ1-3
v_gene: TRBV9
abundance: few
d_gene: -
CDR3nt: TGTGCCAGCAGCGTAGAATCACACGGAAACACCATATATTTT
CDR3aa: CASSVESHGNTIYF

j_gene: TRBJ2-4
v_gene: TRBV28
abundance: -
d_gene: -
CDR3nt: TGTGCCAGCAGTTTTGGGGATCGGGCGGAGTACTTC
CDR3aa: CASSFGDRAEYF

j_gene: TRBJ2-2
v_gene: TRBV5-1
abundance: -
d_gene: TRBD1
CDR3nt: TGCGCCAGCAGCCCCGACCGACAGGGCCCCGGGGAGCTGTTTTTT
CDR3aa: CASSPDRQGPGELFF

j_gene: TRBJ1-3
v_gene: TRBV21-1
abundance: -
d_gene: -
CDR3nt: TGTGCCAGCAGCAAAGAGCAGGGGTCTGGAAACACCATATATTTT
CDR3aa: CASSKEQGSGNTIYF

j_gene: TRBJ1-6
v_gene: TRBV7-2
abundance: -
d_gene: -
CDR3nt: TGTGCCAGCAGCTTCGGCGATTCACCCCTCCACTTT
CDR3aa: CASSFGDSPLHF

j_gene: TRBJ1-1
v_gene: TRBV14
abundance: -
d_gene: -
CDR3nt: TGTGCCAGCGGACAGATAACCTGGGAAGCTTTCTTT
CDR3aa: CASGQITWEAFF

j_gene: TRBJ2-2
v_gene: TRBV9
abundance: once
d_gene: TRBD2
CDR3nt: TGTGCCAGCAGTCCGGGACTAGTTGGCACCGGGGAGCTGTTTTTT
CDR3aa: CASSPGLVGTGELFF

j_gene: TRBJ1-2
v_gene: TRBV10-2
abundance: -
d_gene: TRBD1
CDR3nt: TGCGCCAGCACCCCAGGGGGCTTCAACTATGGCTACACCTTC
CDR3aa: CASTPGGFNYGYTF

j_gene: TRBJ1-6
v_gene: TRBV5-4
abundance: -
d_gene: -
CDR3nt: TGTGCCAGCAGCTTGTCCAGTGTGGTAAATTCACCCCTCCACTTT
CDR3aa: CASSLSSVVNSPLHF

j_gene: TRBJ2-1
v_gene: TRBV19
abundance: -
d_gene: TRBD2
CDR3nt: TGTGCCAGTAGTATTGTTAGCGGGGGCCCCTACAATGAGCAGTTCTTC
CDR3aa: CASSIVSGGPYNEQFF

j_gene: TRBJ1-3
v_gene: TRBV7-8
abundance: -
d_gene: -
CDR3nt: TGTGCCAGCAGCTTTTATCTACCGGACGCAACTGGAAACACCATATATTTT
CDR3aa: CASSFYLPDATGNTIYF

j_gene: TRBJ1-3
v_gene: TRBV4-1
abundance: -
d_gene: TRBD1
CDR3nt: TGCGCCAGCAGCCCAACGGGGGACAGGACGAACTCTGGAAACACCATATATTTT
CDR3aa: CASSPTGDRTNSGNTIYF

j_gene: TRBJ2-3
v_gene: TRBV10-3
abundance: -
d_gene: -
CDR3nt: TGTGCCATCAGTCCCTCGGACGGGTCAGATACGCAGTATTTT
CDR3aa: CAISPSDGSDTQYF

j_gene: TRBJ1-1
v_gene: TRBV6-1
abundance: -
d_gene: -
CDR3nt: TGTGCCAGCAGGTTCGCGGGCGCGAACACTGAAGCTTTCTTT
CDR3aa: CASRFAGANTEAFF

j_gene: TRBJ2-2
v_gene: TRBV7-2
abundance: -
d_gene: -
CDR3nt: TGTGCCAGCAGCTTGGTGGGGGGGCCGTCTGCCGGGGAGCTGTTTTTT
CDR3aa: CASSLVGGPSAGELFF

j_gene: TRBJ2-7
v_gene: TRBV6-4
abundance: -
d_gene: -
CDR3nt: TGTGCCAGCAGACAGAGATCCTACGAGCAGTACTTC
CDR3aa: CASRQRSYEQYF

j_gene: TRBJ1-3
v_gene: TRBV2
abundance: -
d_gene: -
CDR3nt: TGTGCCAGCAGTGGGAGTAGGGCGGGAAACACCATATATTTT
CDR3aa: CASSGSRAGNTIYF

j_gene: TRBJ2-2
v_gene: TRBV6-4
abundance: -
d_gene: -
CDR3nt: TGTGCCAGCATCAGGACAGCCGGAGCCGGGGAGCTGTTTTTT
CDR3aa: CASIRTAGAGELFF

j_gene: TRBJ2-5
v_gene: TRBV7-8
abundance: -
d_gene: -
CDR3nt: TGTGCCAGCAGCTGGGGCGAGCAAGAGACCCAGTACTTC
CDR3aa: CASSWGEQETQYF

j_gene: TRBJ2-3
v_gene: TRBV6-4
abundance: -
d_gene: TRBD2
CDR3nt: TGTGCCAGCAGTGCCGAACGAACTTTAGCGGGGGGGCGTTATTTT
CDR3aa: CASSAERTLAGGRYF

j_gene: TRBJ1-6
v_gene: TRBV19
abundance: -
d_gene: -
CDR3nt: TGTGCCAGCAGCTTGGGGACAACCTATAATTCACCCCTCCACTTT
CDR3aa: CASSLGTTYNSPLHF

j_gene: TRBJ1-2
v_gene: TRBV5-4
abundance: -
d_gene: TRBD1
CDR3nt: TGTGCCAGCAGCTTACAGGGGGTTCCGTATGGCTACACCTTC
CDR3aa: CASSLQGVPYGYTF

j_gene: TRBJ1-5
v_gene: TRBV19
abundance: once
d_gene: -
CDR3nt: TGTGCCAGTAGTATAGCACAGGGAGCAGGGCAGCCCCAGCATTTT
CDR3aa: CASSIAQGAGQPQHF

j_gene: TRBJ2-1
v_gene: TRBV28
abundance: -
d_gene: -
CDR3nt: TGTGCCAGCAGCTCCGGTGAATCCGCCTACAATGAGCAGTTCTTC
CDR3aa: CASSSGESAYNEQFF

j_gene: TRBJ2-1
v_gene: TRBV28
abundance: -
d_gene: TRBD1
CDR3nt: TGTGCCAGCAGTCCCGCTACGGGACAGGGTAATCGGTTCTTC
CDR3aa: CASSPATGQGNRFF

j_gene: TRBJ1-2
v_gene: TRBV20-1
abundance: few
d_gene: -
CDR3nt: TGCAGTATCACACATGGCTACACCTTC
CDR3aa: CSITHGYTF

j_gene: TRBJ2-1
v_gene: TRBV11-2
abundance: -
d_gene: TRBD2
CDR3nt: TGTGCCAGCAGCTTATTTGAGCGGGGTAGTCCATACAATGAGCAGTTCTTC
CDR3aa: CASSLFERGSPYNEQFF